Listed below are T cell receptor beta chains from one sample, sequenced in a study of control samples from healthy donors and cancer patients. Some clones are missing from TCRdb's copy, which holds only in-frame ones; the method was immunoSEQ multiplex PCR. The sample contains under 450,000 clones, around nine tenths of which appear only once. Material for sequencing was PBMCs. These receptors were collected from a man in his forties or fifties with head and neck cancer. CDR3s leave out the opening cysteine and the closing phenylalanine or tryptophan. The D gene is left open where the match is weak.

-	TRBV9	ASSGDSIGTEAF
-	TRBV27	ASALLGSWAKNIQY
-	TRBV11-3	ASSPYEAPYEQY
TRBD1	TRBV30	AWSLRTGKGNQPQH
-	TRBV19	ASSRFPGDEQY
TRBD1	TRBV12-3/TRBV12-4	ASSGQGDYGYT
TRBD1	TRBV19	ASRGQGNTGELF
TRBD1	TRBV7-3	ASSPRYGTGDYEQY
-	TRBV7-6	ASSSQPSNEQF
-	TRBV7-9	ASSASQQRANTGELF
TRBD1	TRBV27	ASSPITGGGNQPQH
TRBD1	TRBV27	ASGGQGVTDTQY
-	TRBV7-8	ASSSVEGQPQH
-	TRBV6-2/TRBV6-3	ASSYRAEALEQY
TRBD1	TRBV11-2	ASSLDTGGEGSPLH
-	TRBV19	ASSMVWGGSYGYT
-	TRBV11-1	ASSLTTYEQY
TRBD1	TRBV19	ASSWDRAGYGYT
-	TRBV19	ASSIDRESEAF
-	TRBV4-1	ASSQSGATSTDTQY
-	TRBV18	ASSPRVARGDTGELF
-	TRBV3-1/TRBV3-2	ASSQVGATNEKLF